What follows are 4 T cell receptor beta chains derived from one specimen sequenced in a study of a mutant IDH1 vaccine in newly diagnosed glioma. Time point denoted: week 11, during vaccination. The investigators gave 300 ug of mutant IDH1 20-mer peptide in each vaccine dose, together with topical imiquimod. Some clones are missing from TCRdb's copy, which holds only in-frame ones; the method was immunoSEQ multiplex PCR. The repertoire holds about 120,000 clones, with around 80% as singletons. For these TCRs, the target antigens are not known. The sequencing used PBMCs, collected from a glioma patient whose treatment included an IDH1 peptide vaccine. The receptors were gathered from a man aged 35-49 years with glioma.

The chain is built from TRBV14 and TRBJ1-2; TRBD1 agrees at 8 bases. Germline V CDR1 and CDR2: SGHDN, FVKESK. The length of the CDR3 is 14 residues. Unmatched junction bases numbered 2, after V lost 1 base and J lost 4 bases. The CDR3 nucleotides read TGTGCCAGCAGCCAAGGACAGGGGACCTATGGCTACACCTTC. Translation gives CASSQGQGTYGYTF.

The J gene is TRBJ2-5, the V gene TRBV5-4; 8 nucleotides match TRBD1. The DNA end favors TRBJ2-7, so the J call may be wrong. Germline V gene sequence: CDR1 SGHNT, CDR2 YYREEE (reference sequence). CDR3 length equals 14 residues. Here the CDR3 reads CASSSDRVRAEQYF. The CDR3 DNA follows: TGTGCCAGCAGCTCGGACAGGGTACGGGCCGAGCAGTACTTC.

V gene TRBV29-1 combines with J gene TRBJ2-1, with 11 bases that match TRBD2. Germline CDR1 and CDR2: SQVTM and ANQGSEA. CDR3 length equals 15 residues. V was clipped by 4 bases and J by 5 bases; unmatched bases: 7. CDR3 sequence: CSVGASGRLNNEQFF. The CDR3 nucleotides read TGCAGCGTTGGGGCTAGCGGGAGGCTTAACAATGAGCAGTTCTTC.

This clone was recorded once. This sequence joins TRBV27 and TRBJ1-1; TRBD1 aligns across 9 bases. The ends lost 3 bases at V and 10 bases at J; junction bases unmatched: 3. This CDR3 has 12 residues. Germline assignment: CDR1 MNHEY and CDR2 SMNVEV (reference sequence). In DNA, the CDR3 is TGTGCCAGCAGTTTTACAGGGGGCATAGCTTTCTTT. This encodes CASSFTGGIAFF.